The 17 T cell receptor beta chains below were found in one sample sequenced in a study of T cell responses to AZD1222 COVID-19 vaccine. TCRdb's table, derived via immunoSEQ multiplex PCR, lists solely in-frame clones and lacks some. Among roughly 150,000 clones, about 90% were seen once, and the ten largest hold about 5.3%. Sequences were derived from peripheral blood, sampled on day 0 of AZD1222 vaccination. The receptors were gathered from an adult in good health.

The chain employs TRBV6-2 or TRBV6-3 and TRBJ1-1; D is possibly TRBD1 (5 bases). CDR3 length equals 15 residues. Germline assignment: CDR1 MNHEY and CDR2 SVGEGT. The V and J ends lost 0 bases and 3 bases respectively, with 11 bases between them. This CDR3 reads CASSYSGGVDTEAFF. For the CDR3, the DNA is TGTGCCAGCAGTTACTCGGGAGGGGTGGACACTGAAGCTTTCTTT.

V usage is TRBV15 and J usage is TRBJ2-2; D is ambiguous. Trimming removed 4 bases at V and 0 bases at J, with 6 bases between. The germline V gene encodes CDR1 LNHNV and CDR2 YYDKDF (reference sequence). The length of the CDR3 is 14 residues. The CDR3 DNA follows: TGTGCCACCAGCACGTCAACGAACACCGGGGAGCTGTTTTTT. Encoded protein: CATSTSTNTGELFF.

The rearrangement uses TRBV7-2 and TRBJ2-7; perhaps TRBD2 as D (6 bases). This CDR3 region has 17 residues. Germline V gene sequence: CDR1 SGHTA, CDR2 FQGNSA. V lost 1 base and J 3 bases, leaving 19 bases between the germline ends. The CDR3 DNA reads as TGTGCCAGCAGCTTAGGAGTGTCGGCGGGGATTTACTACGAGCAGTACTTC. Residues: CASSLGVSAGIYYEQYF.

The V gene is TRBV21-1, the J gene TRBJ2-7. TRBV21-1 is noted as a pseudogene. This CDR3 has 15 residues. CDR3 protein: CASSKHWPSSYEQYF. CDR3 in DNA: TGTGCCAGCAGCAAACATTGGCCGAGCTCCTACGAGCAGTACTTC.

This chain uses TRBV5-1 with TRBJ1-4, with 10 bases lining up with TRBD1. V shed 2 bases, J shed 7 bases, and the junction held 2 bases outside the gene matches. This CDR3 is built from 14 residues. The germline gives CDR1 SGHRS, CDR2 YFSETQ. The CDR3 sequence: CASSFGQGGEKLFF. The CDR3 bases are TGCGCCAGCAGCTTTGGACAGGGGGGTGAAAAACTGTTTTTT.

Only one count was recorded for this clone. V and J are TRBV7-6 and TRBJ2-1; TRBD2 agrees at 8 bases. Looked up from germline, CDR1 is SGHVS and CDR2 is FNYEAQ. J was trimmed by 0 bases and V by 4 bases; bases with no gene match: 5. CDR3 length equals 16 residues. The CDR3 DNA reads TGTGCCAGCAGCTCGCGGGAGGCCGGCTCCTACAATGAGCAGTTCTTC. Encoded protein: CASSSREAGSYNEQFF.

The rearrangement links TRBV10-3 to TRBJ2-7; 8 bases agree with TRBD2. In germline, CDR1 is ENHRY, CDR2 SYGVKD. V shed 6 bases, J shed 6 bases, and the junction held 10 bases outside the gene matches. This CDR3 is built from 14 residues. The CDR3 DNA sequence: TGTGCCATCAGATTTTCCGGGACTAGGGGCGAGCAGTACTTC. This translates into CAIRFSGTRGEQYF.

The rearrangement links TRBV28 to TRBJ2-5; D unresolved. CDR3 length equals 16 residues. The V gene's germline CDR1 is MDHEN and CDR2 SYDVKM. V was pared by 6 bases and J by 1 base, with 18 bases between. The CDR3 here is CASSNLPGVGQETQYF. DNA for the CDR3: TGTGCCAGCAGCAACCTACCAGGTGTGGGCCAAGAGACCCAGTACTTC.

This sequence joins TRBV7-2 and TRBJ2-2; D possibly corresponds to TRBD2 (5 bases). V was pared by 3 bases and J by 7 bases, with 18 bases between. This CDR3 is 16 amino acids long. From germline, CDR1 is SGHTA and CDR2 FQGNSA. CDR3 coding DNA: TGTGCCAGCAGCTTGACCCCCTTACTAGGCTTCGGGGAGCTGTTTTTT. It codes for CASSLTPLLGFGELFF.

This sequence joins TRBV4-2 and TRBJ2-1; 10 bases match TRBD1. The length of the CDR3 is 15 residues. The V segment lost 4 bases and the J segment 8 bases; nucleotides outside the gene matches: 8. Germline values: CDR1 LGHNA, CDR2 YNFKEQ. The CDR3 is CASSRGRQGADEQFF. CDR3 DNA: TGTGCCAGCAGCCGAGGAAGACAGGGGGCCGATGAGCAGTTCTTC.

This sequence joins TRBV19 and TRBJ1-1; D ambiguous. The V end was cut by 1 base, the J end by 0 bases, with 12 bases between. Germline assignment: CDR1 LNHDA and CDR2 SQIVND (reference sequence). The CDR3 spans 16 residues. The CDR3 protein is CASSIGGRRLNTEAFF. In nucleotides, the CDR3 is TGTGCCAGTAGTATAGGGGGAAGACGCCTGAACACTGAAGCTTTCTTT.

The chain recombines TRBV4-3 with TRBJ1-2; no clear D gene. The CDR3 is 13 residues long. Germline loops: CDR1 LGHNA, CDR2 YSLEER. Trimming shortened V by 4 bases and J by 5 bases, and 11 bases separated the two germline ends. In DNA, the CDR3 is TGCGCCAGCAGCCGGGAACAGCGTTATGGCTACACCTTC. Residues: CASSREQRYGYTF.

The chain joins TRBV5-1 to TRBJ2-3; 7 bases match TRBD1. V shed 3 bases and J 0 bases; nucleotides not matched to a gene: 4. The CDR3 totals 15 residues. The V gene's germline CDR1 is SGHRS and CDR2 YFSETQ. The CDR3 here is CASSSGQASTDTQYF. CDR3 nucleotides: TGCGCCAGCAGCTCAGGACAGGCTAGCACAGATACGCAGTATTTT.

This sequence joins TRBV4-1 and TRBJ2-7; 13 bases fit TRBD2. Losses at the gene ends were 1 base for V and 5 bases for J; bases not matched to a gene: 8. The CDR3 covers 17 residues. Germline V lookup: CDR1 MGHRA, CDR2 YSYEKL. The CDR3 region has the DNA TGCGCCAGCAGCCAAGGCGGGACTAGCGGGATTCTCGACGAGCAGTACTTC. Its protein product is CASSQGGTSGILDEQYF.

Written as DNA, the CDR3 is TGTGCCAGCAGCGGAAACACCGGGGAGCTGTTTTTT. As protein: CASSGNTGELFF. This chain links TRBV12-3 or TRBV12-4 with TRBJ2-2; the D is unclear. The CDR3 has 12 amino acids. V lost 6 bases and J 2 bases, leaving 4 bases between the germline ends.

The genes are TRBV9 and TRBJ2-7; possibly TRBD2 for D (5 bases). CDR1 and CDR2 (germline): SGDLS, YYNGEE. The CDR3 totals 15 residues. The V end lost 0 bases, the J end lost 1 base, and 11 bases lay between the germline ends. CDR3 region: CASSVDGVGSYEQYF. CDR3 nucleotides: TGTGCCAGCAGCGTAGACGGGGTAGGGTCCTACGAGCAGTACTTC.

The gene calls are TRBV25-1 and TRBJ1-1; D might be TRBD1 (5 bases). CDR1 is MGHDK and CDR2 is SYGVNS in the germline V gene. V lost 6 bases, J lost 7 bases, and 18 bases lay in between. This CDR3 is built from 14 residues. This chain's CDR3 is CASRGLSVWSEAFF. The CDR3 DNA sequence: TGTGCCAGCAGGGGACTCTCGGTTTGGAGTGAAGCTTTCTTT.